The entry below describes one T cell receptor (beta chain). The target antigen is unknown. V lost 5 bases and J lost 2; bases outside the gene matches: 11. CDR1 SGHVS and CDR2 FNYEAQ come from the germline V gene. The CDR3 has 17 amino acids. The record originates from a study of cytotoxic CD8 clonotypes in ibrutinib-treated CLL. Looking at the study overall: Response sampling occurred after a median approximately 12 months of treatment (range 6 to 36). General study results and limits: Clonality correlated strongly with circulating CD8+ T cells and exceeded age-matched healthy donors at baseline.

Deep sequencing aimed at 1 in 200,000 to 1 in 1 million T cells' resolution. Produced via immunoSEQ multiplex PCR; TCRdb's table is partial and in-frame only. The sample has 120,000 to 150,000 clones, approximately 90% seen once. The sequences come from PBMCs, collected after 12 months of ibrutinib treatment. The V gene is TRBV7-6, the J gene TRBJ1-3; 8 nucleotides match TRBD1. The receptor comes from a human donor with chronic lymphocytic leukemia. The CDR3, as DNA: TGTGCCAGCAGCGACCGGGACAGGTCGTATCCTGGAAACACCATATATTTT. It encodes CASSDRDRSYPGNTIYF.